Listed below are T cell receptor beta chains from one sample, sequenced in a study of cytomegalovirus exposure and HLA in healthy donors. Assay: immunoSEQ multiplex PCR; the TCRdb copy retains only in-frame clones and omits some. Of 150,000 to 250,000 clones listed, around three quarters were seen once; the top ten hold about 1.9%. Sequenced: PBMCs. The receptors stem from a man younger than 45 in good health and CMV-seronegative. CDR3s include the opening cysteine and the closing phenylalanine or tryptophan.

V	J	CDR3
TRBV28	TRBJ1-5	CASSPHRGASNQPQHF
TRBV9	TRBJ2-2	CASSARPNTGELFF
TRBV6-5	TRBJ2-7	CASSGTSGTYEQYF
TRBV28	TRBJ2-3	CASKTGGTQYF
TRBV5-1	TRBJ2-7	CASSPPGLGLAGELEQYF
TRBV19	TRBJ1-5	CASSIGTAQQGQPQHF
TRBV5-6	TRBJ1-2	CASSDGTTKYGYTF
TRBV27	TRBJ1-3	CASRSRQGAIGNTIYF
TRBV6-6	TRBJ2-7	CASSLGFSQSYEQYF
TRBV6-6	TRBJ2-3	CASSPILAPNKDTQYF
TRBV2	TRBJ2-3	CASSFTTDTQYF
TRBV28	TRBJ1-5	CASSFSGNQPQHF
TRBV5-6	TRBJ2-7	CASNREGLAPYEQYF
TRBV9	TRBJ2-5	CASSVGRTGETQYF
TRBV6-5	TRBJ1-1	CAIGGGGYTEAFF
TRBV7-9	TRBJ1-4	CASSLEGQGGEKLFF
TRBV6-5	TRBJ2-7	CASSYDRREQYF
TRBV18	TRBJ2-7	CASSPREQGTSSYEQYF
TRBV28	TRBJ2-7	CASSSPTSGSFYEQYF
TRBV5-6	TRBJ1-2	CASSPEGPNTNYGYTF
TRBV28	TRBJ2-6	CASSFPRETADSGANVLTF